One T cell receptor (beta chain) is described in this entry. This clonotype has ten or more counts. The antigen this receptor binds is unknown. The record has no base qualities; no much larger clone is one base away. This entry belongs to a study of neurological immune-mediated disorders (dated by TCRdb to between 2018 and 2020). The study in broad terms: Among the approximately 35 multiple sclerosis patients, relapsing-remitting MS was present in roughly 30 and secondary progressive MS was present in 3. The cohort comprised about 70 subjects: approximately 15 HAM/TSP patients, some 35 multiple sclerosis patients and about 20 healthy controls. Peripheral blood TCR-beta repertoires from HTLV-I-associated myelopathy (HAM/TSP) patients, multiple sclerosis patients and healthy controls were compared by UMI-based sequencing. Alongside PBMC samples, the set of 80 to 130 TCR-beta libraries contained longitudinal samples, technical triplicates, and paired CD4+ and CD8+ T-cell subsets that had been sorted. The study at large found these results: TCR clonal expansion was highest in HAM/TSP patients and lowest in MS patients, with MS patients falling below even healthy controls. In phylogenetic analysis, the repertoires of 18 of 34 MS patients grouped into a cluster of related CDR3 sequences, which suggests a possible signature at the repertoire level. No association of the MS cluster with clinical or MRI features was observed, and the need for larger cohorts was stated by the authors. No identical CDR3 amino acid sequences were found to be shared among expanded clones across subjects, suggesting that TCR-beta repertoires were private in all groups.

cDNA was synthesized by template-switch 5'RACE using a primer carrying a 10-nucleotide random unique molecular identifier by which each TCR transcript was tagged. Every sequencing run yielded over 190 million TCR-beta sequences covering 15-18 subjects. The RNeasy kit was used to extract total RNA. The KAPA Real-time Library Amplification kit was used to amplify TCR-beta VDJ regions with primers targeting the TCR constant region and the 5'RACE anchor. A first PCR added sample indexes and Illumina adaptors, and a second PCR then raised library yield. After Ampure bead purification, the TCR product of roughly 650 bp was size-selected on a 2% E-gel SizeSelection system. Library quality was checked on a Bioanalyzer, concentration was measured with Qubit, and libraries were quantified with the Kapa Library Quantification kit before pooling. Paired-end 2 x 150 bp sequencing of the libraries was performed on an Illumina HiSeq 2500. To increase sequence diversity, about 24-32% phiX was spiked into each library pool. The authors' pipeline ran thus. The quality-filtered reads were processed with the UMI-based MiGEC pipeline, whose error correction step removed more than 80% of the raw TCR sequences. IMGT germline references were used for aligning VDJ genes, and each clonotype was defined as a unique CDR3 amino acid sequence together with its V-J genes. Clonal expansion, Shannon diversity and CDR3 relatedness (CalcPairwiseDistances, ClusterSamples) were evaluated with VDJtools, and phylogenetic trees were built with CLCbio workbench. Clones with at least 8 unique UMIs were defined as expanded, with this threshold being based on coefficient-of-variation modelling across technical triplicates. TCRdb applied fastp at Q25 and MiXCR to the public reads, then kept only in-frame beta chains. Duplicate CDR3 protein sequences are folded into a single record with the most common DNA and genes. These V and J calls originate from TCRdb's pipeline instead of the authors' own analysis. This sample holds 50,000 to 55,000 distinct CDR3 sequences; around 4% were observed only once. The ten largest clones take up 6.5% of the sample.

CDR1 and CDR2, per the germline V gene (reference sequence), are DFQATT and SNEGSKA. Inclusive of the bounding cysteine and phenylalanine, the CDR3 is 12 residues long. This entry keeps only the CDR3 DNA: 36 bases, framed from base 1. V is shortened by 0 bases, J by 13 bases, and the region joining them spans 13 bases. Libraries from unsorted PBMCs were made from 2 million PBMCs kept in RNAlater at -80 degrees C until RNA extraction. The multiple sclerosis patients were enrolled in a US clinical protocol that used magnetic resonance imaging to evaluate disease progression. Peripheral blood was subjected to Ficoll-Hypaque density gradient centrifugation to isolate PBMCs, which were then cryopreserved in liquid nitrogen.

Here the chain combines TRBV20-1 and TRBJ1-5; TRBD1 might be the D gene, on 5 matching bases. The TCR comes from a man aged 55 to 70 with multiple sclerosis. The sample taken for sequencing was PBMCs. The CDR3 protein sequence reads: CSAREGEVQQHF. The DNA reads TGCAGTGCTAGAGAGGGGGAGGTACAGCAGCATTTT.